This T cell receptor (beta chain) was profiled in a study of shared clonotypes between healthy human individuals. The investigators split CD4+ cells into a CD45RA+ naive subset and a CD45RA-negative memory subset. Measured with immunoSEQ multiplex PCR; TCRdb has only the in-frame clones, and not every one. The data contain about 1.1 million clones, 78% of them singletons. The CDR3 spans 15 residues. The V end was cut by 0 bases, the J end by 4 bases, with 11 bases between. Germline V gene sequence: CDR1 SGHRS, CDR2 YFSETQ. The receptor's source is a man aged 18 to 29 in good health. Some clones in this sample may be carry-over from other donors' samples. The chain uses TRBV5-1 and TRBJ2-1, with no clear D. Material: memory CD4+ T cells from PBMCs. The subset was: CD45RA-negative fraction. The DNA of the CDR3 is TGCGCCAGCAGCTTGGTGCGACTCCAATACAATGAGCAGTTCTTC. Residues: CASSLVRLQYNEQFF.